Below are 23 T cell receptor beta chains sequenced from a single sample in a study of cytomegalovirus exposure and HLA in healthy donors (TCRdb year 2017). The library relied on the immunoSEQ multiplex PCR assay. For the multiplex PCR, a mixture combining 60 forward primers for TCR Vbeta segments and 13 reverse primers for TCR Jbeta segments was used. This is the immuneACCESS table as TCRdb keeps it, with only in-frame sequences that have V and J called. A part of the clones is gone; compared with another copy, unresolved V genes explain less than half, and the rest is unexplained. In all, the sample holds some 140,000 clones, and around 85% of those were seen once. Together, the top ten hold approximately 8.8% of the sample. The material sequenced was PBMCs. The receptors stem from a woman aged 50 to 60 in good health and CMV-seropositive.

This chain links TRBV4-3 with TRBJ2-5, with 11 positions matching TRBD2. This CDR3 spans 19 amino acids. Germline trimming cut 1 base from V and 0 bases from J; bases unmatched to any gene: 10. Germline lookup yields CDR1 LGHNA and CDR2 YSLEER. For the CDR3, the DNA is TGCGCCAGCAGCCAAGGACTAACTAGCGGGGGAGGGTACCAAGAGACCCAGTACTTC. Its protein product is CASSQGLTSGGGYQETQYF.

This clone was observed a handful of times. The rearrangement links TRBV5-1 to TRBJ1-1, with 7 bases fitting TRBD1. The CDR3 totals 13 residues. CDR1 and CDR2 from the germline V gene are SGHRS and YFSETQ. V lost 1 base and J lost 7; bases outside the gene matches: 4. As DNA, the CDR3 is TGCGCCAGCAGCTTGACAGGGGCGGGTGAAGCTTTCTTT. This sequence encodes CASSLTGAGEAFF.

On this clone: One junction end does not reproduce the germline sequence, and a read error may be involved. The chain carries TRBV7-7 and TRBJ2-5; D possibly corresponds to TRBD1 (6 bases). Per the germline V gene, CDR1 is SSHAT and CDR2 is FNYEAQ (reference sequence). CDR3 length: 14 residues. The DNA of the CDR3 is TGTGCTAGCAGCTCTTACGGGGTACAGGGGACCCAGTACTTC. This codes for CASSSYGVQGTQYF. Full variable domain (rest looked up from reference TRBV7-7 and TRBJ2-5): GAGVSQSPRYKVTKRGQDVTLRCDPISSHATLYWYQQALGQGPEFLTYFNYEAQPDKSGLPSDRFSAERPEGSISTLTIQRTEQRDSAMYRCASSSYGVQGTQYFGPGTRLLVL.

This rearrangement joins TRBV7-3 to TRBJ2-2; D unresolved. Germline V CDR1 and CDR2: SGHTA, FQGTGA. The CDR3 runs 13 residues. The germline V and J ends were trimmed by 3 bases and 6 bases, with 8 bases remaining between them. CDR3 loop: CASSFNFAGELFF. Written as DNA, the CDR3 is TGTGCCAGCAGCTTCAACTTCGCCGGGGAGCTGTTTTTT.

The gene calls are TRBV28 and TRBJ1-3; a possible D gene is TRBD1 (5 bases). Germline V gene sequence: CDR1 MDHEN, CDR2 SYDVKM. This CDR3 has 14 amino acids. V was clipped by 4 bases and J by 3 bases, with 10 bases between them. The DNA of the CDR3 is TGTGCCAGCAGTTCCGGGGGAAATGGAAACACCATATATTTT. Its translation is CASSSGGNGNTIYF.

The chain has TRBV18 and TRBJ1-3; D is uncertain. This CDR3 has 16 residues. From germline, CDR1 is KGHSH and CDR2 LQKENI. V dropped 3 bases and J dropped 0 bases, with 12 bases sitting between them. CDR3 in amino acids: CASSPIRGDSGNTIYF. DNA for the CDR3: TGTGCCAGCTCACCTATACGCGGGGACTCTGGAAACACCATATATTTT.

The sample holds a few counts of this clone. V gene TRBV19 combines with J gene TRBJ2-7; a weak D match, TRBD1 (7 bases). CDR3 length: 16 amino acids. Germline CDR1 LNHDA, CDR2 SQIVND (reference sequence). With 4 bases removed from V and 3 bases from J, the gap between germline ends came to 19 bases. The CDR3 nucleotides read TGTGCCAGTAGTAGAACAGACAGGGAGGTCGGCTACGAGCAGTACTTC. It yields the protein CASSRTDREVGYEQYF.

This rearrangement joins TRBV9 to TRBJ2-5; 10 bases align to TRBD2. V shed 2 bases, J shed 4 bases, and the junction held 2 bases outside the gene matches. Germline CDR1 is SGDLS and CDR2 is YYNGEE. The CDR3 runs to 14 residues. Here the CDR3 reads CASSVTSGAETQYF. In DNA form, the CDR3 reads TGTGCCAGCAGCGTCACTAGCGGGGCAGAGACCCAGTACTTC. The variable domain in full, with the rest retrieved from reference TRBV9 and TRBJ2-5, is DSGVTQTPKHLITATGQRVTLRCSPRSGDLSVYWYQQSLDQGLQFLIQYYNGEERAKGNILERFSAQQFPDLHSELNLSSLELGDSALYFCASSVTSGAETQYFGPGTRLLVL.

The rearrangement links TRBV28 to TRBJ2-7; D might be TRBD2 (6 bases). V lost 6 bases and J lost 0, with 15 bases in between. CDR1 and CDR2 (germline): MDHEN, SYDVKM. This CDR3 has 15 amino acids. CDR3 residues: CASSSIRGNSYEQYF. CDR3 DNA: TGTGCCAGCAGCTCCATTCGGGGGAACTCCTACGAGCAGTACTTC.

The CDR3 region has the DNA TGTGCCATCACCAAGGACACCTCTGGAAACACCATATATTTT. This codes for CAITKDTSGNTIYF. The chain combines TRBV10-3 with TRBJ1-3, with D possibly matching TRBD1 (5 bases). Germline CDR1 and CDR2: ENHRY and SYGVKD. V lost 7 bases and J 0 bases, leaving 10 bases between the germline ends. The CDR3 length is 14 residues.

The chain uses TRBV7-2 and TRBJ1-2, with D possibly matching TRBD1 (5 bases). The CDR3 has 13 amino acids. Germline CDR1 SGHTA, CDR2 FQGNSA. V gave up 5 bases and J gave up 4 bases, with 11 bases separating them. CDR3: CASSVGGSYGYTF. The DNA of the CDR3 is TGTGCCAGCAGCGTGGGGGGATCCTATGGCTACACCTTC.

The chain uses TRBV5-6 and TRBJ2-3; no clear D gene. This CDR3 is 14 amino acids long. Trimming stripped 1 base from V and 6 bases from J, with 12 bases between. The germline V gene encodes CDR1 SGHDT and CDR2 YYEEEE. CDR3 DNA sequence: TGTGCCAGCAGCTTGATCGGGTCAACGGATACGCAGTATTTT. This encodes CASSLIGSTDTQYF.

V and J are TRBV7-9 and TRBJ2-7; a weak D match, TRBD1 (5 bases). V lost 5 bases and J 4 bases, leaving 18 bases between the germline ends. Germline CDR1 SEHNR, CDR2 FQNEAQ (reference sequence). The CDR3 extends over 15 amino acids. The CDR3, as DNA: TGTGCCAGCAGCCTAACAGGAGTGTCTCGATACGAGCAGTACTTC. Its protein product is CASSLTGVSRYEQYF.

This chain uses TRBV6-4 with TRBJ2-3; 7 bases match TRBD1. CDR3 length: 13 amino acids. Germline CDR1 reads MRHNA; CDR2 reads SNTAGT. V dropped 6 bases and J dropped 5; count of bases not matched to a gene: 5. The CDR3 DNA reads TGTGCCAGCAGCACAGGGGTGGGAGATACGCAGTATTTT. It translates to CASSTGVGDTQYF.

The chain combines TRBV12-5 with TRBJ1-2; no clear D gene. CDR1 LGHNT and CDR2 FRNRAP come from the germline V gene. The CDR3 has 16 residues. The V end lost 4 bases, the J end lost 2 bases, and 17 bases lay between the germline ends. The CDR3 loop is CASGSPPATENYGYTF. CDR3 nucleotides: TGTGCTAGTGGTTCACCCCCCGCCACAGAGAACTATGGCTACACCTTC.

V and J are TRBV5-5 and TRBJ2-6; 11 nucleotides line up with TRBD2. V lost 2 bases, J lost 0 bases, and 1 base stayed unmatched. Germline CDR1 SGHKS, CDR2 YYEKEE (reference sequence). CDR3 length: 17 amino acids. CDR3 sequence (DNA): TGTGCCAGCAGCTTCCTAGCGGGGGGCTCTGGGGCCAACGTCCTGACTTTC. Its protein product is CASSFLAGGSGANVLTF.

The chain couples TRBV2 to TRBJ2-6; D is unresolved. Between the trimmed V and J ends, which lost 8 bases and 0 bases, there was a span of 5 bases. CDR1 is SNHLY, CDR2 FYNNEI, per germline. The CDR3 contains 13 residues. DNA of the CDR3: TGTGCCAGCCTGAGCTCTGGGGCCAACGTCCTGACTTTC. This sequence encodes CASLSSGANVLTF.

The chain carries TRBV28 and TRBJ1-5, with D possibly matching TRBD1 (6 bases). V was cut by 6 bases and J by 3 bases, with 15 bases left in between. CDR3 length equals 15 residues. Germline CDR1 MDHEN, CDR2 SYDVKM. This CDR3 is CASRKTGAYNQPQHF. The CDR3 DNA sequence: TGTGCCAGCAGAAAGACAGGTGCTTACAATCAGCCCCAGCATTTT.

V is TRBV2 and J is TRBJ2-3, with 7 positions matching TRBD2. Germline values: CDR1 SNHLY, CDR2 FYNNEI. CDR3 length equals 14 residues. Losses at the gene ends were 6 bases for V and 0 bases for J; bases not matched to a gene: 3. The CDR3, as DNA: TGTGCCAGCAGAAGCGGGGCTAGCACAGATACGCAGTATTTT. It yields the protein CASRSGASTDTQYF.

This sequence joins TRBV4-1 and TRBJ2-1; 7 bases agree with TRBD2. The CDR3 extends over 15 amino acids. The J segment lost 3 bases and the V segment lost 4 bases, leaving 6 bases of the junction unmatched. CDR1 and CDR2 (germline): MGHRA, YSYEKL. The CDR3 DNA reads as TGCGCCAGCAGCCGAGGTAGCGGGCTCTACAATGAGCAGTTCTTC. Residues: CASSRGSGLYNEQFF.

This clone was observed a single time. This chain links TRBV28 with TRBJ2-7; the D is unclear. The CDR3 is made up of 12 amino acids. Germline V gene data show CDR1 as MDHEN and CDR2 as SYDVKM. Trimming pared 3 bases from V and 2 bases from J, leaving 5 bases between. The CDR3 nucleotides are TGTGCCAGCAGTTTCCAGGCCTACGAGCAGTACTTC. Its protein product is CASSFQAYEQYF. The whole variable domain, filled in from reference TRBV28 and TRBJ2-7, reads DVKVTQSSRYLVKRTGEKVFLECVQDMDHENMFWYRQDPGLGLRLIYFSYDVKMKEKGDIPEGYSVSREKKERFSLILESASTNQTSMYLCASSFQAYEQYFGPGTRLTVT.

V gene TRBV30 combines with J gene TRBJ2-5; TRBD1 might be the D (6 bases). This CDR3 has 14 amino acids. Between the trimmed V and J ends, which lost 3 bases and 4 bases, there was a span of 15 bases. Germline CDR1 GTSNPN, CDR2 SVGIG (reference sequence). CDR3: CAWSVDSKLETQYF. The CDR3 nucleotides read TGTGCCTGGAGCGTGGACAGTAAATTAGAGACCCAGTACTTC.

The CDR3 spells CASSEAGGGSPLHF. CDR3 DNA: TGTGCCAGCAGTGAGGCGGGGGGGGGTTCACCCCTCCACTTT. The chain carries TRBV28 and TRBJ1-6; D is perhaps TRBD1 (5 bases). The CDR3 contains 14 residues. V lost 5 bases and J lost 9, with 14 bases in between. Germline CDR1 and CDR2: MDHEN and SYDVKM.